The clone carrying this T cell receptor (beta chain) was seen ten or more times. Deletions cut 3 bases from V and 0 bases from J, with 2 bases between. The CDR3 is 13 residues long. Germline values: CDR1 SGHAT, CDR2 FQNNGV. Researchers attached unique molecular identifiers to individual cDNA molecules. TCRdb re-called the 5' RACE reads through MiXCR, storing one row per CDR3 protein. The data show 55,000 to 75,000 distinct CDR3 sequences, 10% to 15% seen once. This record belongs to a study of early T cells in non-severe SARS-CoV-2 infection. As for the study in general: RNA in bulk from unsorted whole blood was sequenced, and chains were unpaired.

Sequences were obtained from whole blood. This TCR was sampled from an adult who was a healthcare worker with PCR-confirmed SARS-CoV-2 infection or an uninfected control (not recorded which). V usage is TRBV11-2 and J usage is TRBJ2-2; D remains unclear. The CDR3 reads CASSFSNTGELFF. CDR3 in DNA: TGTGCCAGCAGCTTTTCGAACACCGGGGAGCTGTTTTTT.